One sample yielded the 25 T cell receptor beta chains listed below, sequenced in a study of blood T cell repertoires in COVID-19. Here immunoSEQ multiplex PCR was the method, and the copy in TCRdb shows in-frame clones only, minus some. This table has more than 100,000 clones, 65% to 85% appearing once. Input material: PBMCs or T cells enriched from blood (not recorded which). The receptors here all came from a woman in her 30s who had recovered from COVID-19.

The chain uses TRBV6-5 and TRBJ1-3; a weak D match, TRBD1 (6 bases). V gave up 6 bases and J gave up 2 bases, with 8 bases separating them. This CDR3 is 13 amino acids long. CDR1 and CDR2 (germline): MNHEY, SVGAGI. The CDR3: CASSRTAGNTIYF. The CDR3 DNA sequence: TGTGCCAGCAGCCGGACAGCTGGAAACACCATATATTTT.

Here the CDR3 reads CSGQTGTGTDTQYF. DNA of the CDR3: TGCAGCGGTCAGACAGGGACCGGCACAGATACGCAGTATTTT. This rearrangement joins TRBV29-1 to TRBJ2-3; the match to TRBD1 covers 7 bases. CDR3 length: 14 amino acids. Germline V gene sequence: CDR1 SQVTM, CDR2 ANQGSEA. V trimming: 7 bases; J trimming: 1 base; junction bases outside the gene matches: 8.

The rearrangement uses TRBV7-6 and TRBJ2-3; unclear D gene. This CDR3 has 15 amino acids. Deletions cut 3 bases from V and 0 bases from J, with 10 bases between. The germline CDR1 and CDR2 sequences are SGHVS and FNYEAQ. This CDR3 reads CASSFLKTSTDTQYF. The CDR3 bases are TGTGCCAGCAGCTTCTTAAAGACTAGCACAGATACGCAGTATTTT.

This sequence joins TRBV3-1 (or the pseudogene TRBV3-2) and TRBJ1-6, with TRBD1 matching 9 bases. Germline V CDR1 and CDR2: LGHDT, YNNKEL (reference sequence). This CDR3 comprises 17 residues. Trimming cost V 4 bases and J 10 bases; bases outside gene matches: 14. The CDR3 spells CASSPNRGQGRISPLHF. CDR3 nucleotides: TGTGCCAGCAGCCCCAACCGGGGACAGGGCCGGATCTCACCCCTCCACTTT.

The rearrangement joins TRBV4-3 to TRBJ2-1; D is possibly TRBD2 (6 bases). The germline CDR1 and CDR2 sequences are LGHNA and YSLEER. V lost 0 bases to trimming and J lost 2 bases, with 14 bases between them. The CDR3 covers 17 residues. The CDR3 loop is CASSQDVAEGPYNEQFF. The CDR3 bases are TGCGCCAGCAGCCAAGATGTGGCGGAGGGCCCCTACAATGAGCAGTTCTTC.

The J gene is TRBJ1-4, the V gene TRBV3-1 (or the pseudogene TRBV3-2), with a possible D match to TRBD1 (6 bases). V lost 4 bases and J 2 bases, leaving 14 bases between the germline ends. The V gene's germline CDR1 is LGHDT and CDR2 YNNKEL (reference sequence). This CDR3 is 16 amino acids long. The CDR3 nucleotides are TGTGCCAGCAGCCTTCGGGACACCCTTACTAATGAAAAACTGTTTTTT. Protein: CASSLRDTLTNEKLFF.

The genes are TRBV28 and TRBJ1-4; 9 bases fit TRBD1. Germline V gene data show CDR1 as MDHEN and CDR2 as SYDVKM. The V gene end was trimmed by 5 bases and the J gene end by 11 bases; junction bases not matched to a gene: 6. The CDR3 extends over 13 amino acids. Here the CDR3 reads CASSMGTGRKLFF. As DNA, the CDR3 is TGTGCCAGCAGTATGGGGACAGGGAGGAAACTGTTTTTT.

This clone was seen a few times. The chain joins TRBV19 to TRBJ2-3; no clear D gene. The CDR3 has 13 amino acids. Looked up from germline, CDR1 is LNHDA and CDR2 is SQIVND (reference sequence). Trimming stripped 6 bases from V and 0 bases from J, with 7 bases between. CDR3 in DNA: TGTGCCAGTAGGCCAACTAGCACAGATACGCAGTATTTT. Amino acids: CASRPTSTDTQYF. Complete variable domain (other parts from reference TRBV19 and TRBJ2-3): DGGITQSPKYLFRKEGQNVTLSCEQNLNHDAMYWYRQDPGQGLRLIYYSQIVNDFQKGDIAEGYSVSREKKESFPLTVTSAQKNPTAFYLCASRPTSTDTQYFGPGTRLTVL.

This chain uses TRBV7-2 with TRBJ2-4; 9 nucleotides align to TRBD1. This CDR3 has 17 residues. Germline V gene data show CDR1 as SGHTA and CDR2 as FQGNSA. The ends lost 1 base at V and 7 bases at J; junction bases unmatched: 11. In DNA, the CDR3 is TGTGCCAGCAGCTTAGAGGCGGGACAGGGCTCTCGGAACATTCAGTACTTC. It yields the protein CASSLEAGQGSRNIQYF.

The CDR3, as DNA: TGCGCCAGCAGCTTGGCGGCAGGGGGCGGCTACACCTTC. Residues: CASSLAAGGGYTF. The J gene is TRBJ1-2, the V gene TRBV5-1; 8 positions match TRBD1. The germline CDR1 and CDR2 sequences are SGHRS and YFSETQ. V was clipped by 0 bases and J by 8 bases; unmatched bases: 3. CDR3 size: 13 residues.

This clone was picked up one time. This chain joins TRBV3-1 (or the pseudogene TRBV3-2) and TRBJ1-6; D is ambiguous. Trimming cost V 2 bases and J 5 bases, with 7 bases left between them. There are 14 residues in the CDR3. Germline lookup yields CDR1 LGHDT and CDR2 YNNKEL (reference sequence). CDR3 DNA: TGTGCCAGCAGCCAATGGTTAGATAATTCACCCCTCCACTTT. Translation: CASSQWLDNSPLHF.

The chain carries TRBV2 and TRBJ1-6; D is unresolved. This CDR3 has 15 residues. The germline V gene encodes CDR1 SNHLY and CDR2 FYNNEI. Trimming stripped 8 bases from V and 6 bases from J, with 17 bases between. CDR3: CASCREVPGNSPLHF. CDR3 nucleotide sequence: TGTGCCAGCTGTCGCGAGGTCCCGGGTAATTCACCCCTCCACTTT.

The CDR3 loop is CASSQLAGGRYNEQFF. The CDR3 region has the DNA TGCGCCAGCAGCCAACTAGCGGGAGGCCGCTACAATGAGCAGTTCTTC. This chain connects TRBV4-3 to TRBJ2-1, with 11 bases lining up with TRBD2. The CDR3 contains 16 residues. Trimming took 2 bases from V and 3 from J; bases not matched to a gene: 3. Germline V gene lookup returns CDR1 LGHNA and CDR2 YSLEER.

The CDR3 here is CASSGDGLTNEQYF. The CDR3 region has the DNA TGTGCCAGCAGTGGCGATGGACTCACAAACGAGCAGTACTTC. The V call is TRBV2, the J call TRBJ2-7; tentative D call: TRBD2 (5 bases). V was trimmed by 4 bases and J by 5 bases, leaving 15 bases between them. The germline CDR1 and CDR2 sequences are SNHLY and FYNNEI. This CDR3 has 14 amino acids.

This clone is a singleton in its sample. V is TRBV7-3 and J is TRBJ1-1; 11 bases map to TRBD1. Germline assignment: CDR1 SGHTA and CDR2 FQGTGA. The CDR3 sequence is 13 residues long. The trim removed 8 bases at V and 10 bases at J, leaving 9 bases unmatched. The CDR3 sequence: CASSRRGTGGAFF. CDR3 nucleotide sequence: TGTGCCAGCTCCCGAAGGGGGACAGGGGGAGCTTTCTTT. Drawing the rest from reference TRBV7-3 and TRBJ1-1, the complete variable domain is GAGVSQTPSNKVTEKGKYVELRCDPISGHTALYWYRQSLGQGPEFLIYFQGTGAADDSGLPNDRFFAVRPEGSVSTLKIQRTERGDSAVYLCASSRRGTGGAFFGQGTRLTVV.

Of note for this clone: Sequence at one end of the junction differs from germline and may be a read error. V usage is TRBV15 and J usage is TRBJ2-7; 10 positions agree with TRBD2. The CDR3 runs 15 residues. The germline V gene has CDR1 LNHNV and CDR2 YYDKDF (reference sequence). The CDR3: CATSREGLAGAEQYF. The CDR3 DNA sequence: TGTGCCACCAGCCGAGAGGGCCTAGCGGGAGCCGAGCAGTACTTC.

V and J are TRBV28 and TRBJ1-6; 8 nucleotides match TRBD1. The trim removed 1 base at V and 7 bases at J, leaving 9 bases unmatched. The CDR3 is 17 residues long. Per the germline V gene, CDR1 is MDHEN and CDR2 is SYDVKM. The DNA of the CDR3 is TGTGCCAGCAGTTTATACCCAGGACAGGGTGAAAATTCACCCCTCCACTTT. It encodes CASSLYPGQGENSPLHF.

This clone was seen once. The rearrangement uses TRBV7-2 and TRBJ2-1, with D perhaps TRBD1 (5 bases). Trimming took off 3 bases at V and 7 bases at J, with 10 bases between the two ends. CDR3 length: 13 amino acids. CDR1 SGHTA and CDR2 FQGNSA come from the germline V gene. As DNA, the CDR3 is TGTGCCAGCAGCTTTAACGACAGAAATGAGCAGTTCTTC. This codes for CASSFNDRNEQFF. Full variable domain (missing parts from reference TRBV7-2 and TRBJ2-1): GAGVSQSPSNKVTEKGKDVELRCDPISGHTALYWYRQSLGQGLEFLIYFQGNSAPDKSGLPSDRFSAERTGGSVSTLTIQRTQQEDSAVYLCASSFNDRNEQFFGPGTRLTVL.

The genes are TRBV7-9 and TRBJ2-1, with D perhaps TRBD1 (6 bases). The CDR3 is 15 amino acids. Per the germline V gene, CDR1 is SEHNR and CDR2 is FQNEAQ (reference sequence). Trimming removed 6 bases from V and 0 bases from J, with 12 bases in between. CDR3 sequence: CASSPRGNSYNEQFF. CDR3 nucleotide sequence: TGTGCCAGCAGTCCCAGGGGAAACTCCTACAATGAGCAGTTCTTC.

The chain is built from TRBV7-2 and TRBJ2-2; possible D gene TRBD1, 5 bases. V lost 1 base to trimming and J lost 8 bases, with 14 bases between them. Germline CDR1 and CDR2: SGHTA and FQGNSA. The CDR3 covers 15 residues. The CDR3 reads CASSLVPRVGGELFF. The DNA for the CDR3 is TGTGCCAGCAGCTTAGTTCCCAGGGTCGGGGGGGAGCTGTTTTTT.

This rearrangement joins TRBV5-6 to TRBJ2-6; D not certain. The ends were cut back, 3 bases at V and 0 bases at J, with 10 bases in the middle. This CDR3 is 16 amino acids long. Germline lookup yields CDR1 SGHDT and CDR2 YYEEEE. The DNA for the CDR3 is TGTGCCAGCAGCTACAGTCTCCGCTCTGGGGCCAACGTCCTGACTTTC. It is translated as CASSYSLRSGANVLTF.

The V gene is TRBV6-2 or TRBV6-3, the J gene TRBJ1-5, with 7 bases identical to TRBD1. The CDR3 consists of 16 residues. Germline loops: CDR1 MNHEY, CDR2 SVGEGT. Trimming at V came to 4 bases and at J to 0 bases, leaving 6 bases not matched to a gene. The CDR3, as DNA: TGTGCCAGCAGTTCAGGGGACAGATATAGCAATCAGCCCCAGCATTTT. It codes for CASSSGDRYSNQPQHF.

This chain joins TRBV4-1 and TRBJ2-1, with TRBD1 as a possible D gene (6 bases). In germline, CDR1 is MGHRA, CDR2 YSYEKL. CDR3 size: 15 residues. V was trimmed by 0 bases and J by 12 bases, leaving 18 bases between them. The chain's CDR3 is CASSQEIPGAGGQFF. CDR3 bases: TGCGCCAGCAGCCAAGAAATCCCAGGGGCTGGGGGGCAGTTCTTC.

The genes are TRBV7-2 and TRBJ2-1; D remains ambiguous. CDR3 length: 14 amino acids. Germline loops: CDR1 SGHTA, CDR2 FQGNSA. V lost 1 base and J lost 5, with 9 bases in between. CDR3 DNA: TGTGCCAGCAGCTTAGTGGGCACCGACAATGAGCAGTTCTTC. Translation: CASSLVGTDNEQFF.

This chain joins TRBV5-5 and TRBJ2-5; D ambiguous. Looked up from germline, CDR1 is SGHKS and CDR2 is YYEKEE (reference sequence). The ends were cut back, 2 bases at V and 5 bases at J, with 7 bases in the middle. The CDR3 consists of 12 residues. The CDR3 loop reads CASSFPRETQYF. The CDR3 DNA is TGTGCCAGCAGCTTCCCGCGGGAGACCCAGTACTTC.